Described below is a single TCR beta chain sequence and its context. Per the authors' pipeline: Nucleated cell counts were estimated from reference gene primer amplification. The data were produced by immunoSEQ multiplex PCR, yet TCRdb's version contains in-frame clones alone and is incomplete. For V, J and clone size, that table is used; D and trimming come from the DNA. The table lists approximately 170,000 clones, approximately 85% of them singletons. Followed over time, Seattle patients had been enrolled while infection was active. This CDR3 has 13 residues. V lost 1 base, J lost 5 bases, and 8 bases lay in between. Germline CDR1 reads SGHNT; CDR2 reads YENEEA. The data stem from a study of blood T cell repertoires in COVID-19. Study overall: Material from acute and convalescent COVID-19 was sourced from the United States, Italy and Spain. From T cells, B-cell-depleted T cells, or PBMCs came the material, which was cDNA or gDNA.

This receptor was taken from a man at least 80 years old with COVID-19, enrolled during active disease. The sample taken for sequencing was peripheral blood. The chain combines TRBV11-3 with TRBJ1-1; TRBD1 is a possible D gene (5 bases). The DNA of the CDR3 is TGTGCCAGCAGCTTAGTGCGACAGACTGAAGCTTTCTTT. Its protein product is CASSLVRQTEAFF.